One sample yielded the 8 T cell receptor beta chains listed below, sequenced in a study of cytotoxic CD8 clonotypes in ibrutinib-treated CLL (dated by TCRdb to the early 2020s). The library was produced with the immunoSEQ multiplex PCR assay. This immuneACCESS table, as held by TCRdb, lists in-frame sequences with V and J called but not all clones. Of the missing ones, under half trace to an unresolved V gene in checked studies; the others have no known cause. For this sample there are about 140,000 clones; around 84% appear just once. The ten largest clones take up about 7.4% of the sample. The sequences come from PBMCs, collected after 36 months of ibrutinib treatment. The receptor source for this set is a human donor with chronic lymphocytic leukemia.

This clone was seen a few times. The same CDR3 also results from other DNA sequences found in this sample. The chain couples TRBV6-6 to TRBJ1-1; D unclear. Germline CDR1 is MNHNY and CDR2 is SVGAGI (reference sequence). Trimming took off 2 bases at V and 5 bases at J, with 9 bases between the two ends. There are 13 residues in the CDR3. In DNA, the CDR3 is TGTGCCAGCAGTTACGGGCAGAATACTGAAGCTTTCTTT. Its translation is CASSYGQNTEAFF.

The CDR3 DNA reads as TGTGCCAGCACCGCTTTAATAGGGACCACCTACAATGAGCAGTTCTTC. This translates into CASTALIGTTYNEQFF. The chain employs TRBV2 and TRBJ2-1; possibly TRBD1 or TRBD2 for D (5 bases each). The germline V gene encodes CDR1 SNHLY and CDR2 FYNNEI. This CDR3 is built from 16 residues. The germline V and J ends were trimmed by 7 bases and 2 bases, with 18 bases remaining between them.

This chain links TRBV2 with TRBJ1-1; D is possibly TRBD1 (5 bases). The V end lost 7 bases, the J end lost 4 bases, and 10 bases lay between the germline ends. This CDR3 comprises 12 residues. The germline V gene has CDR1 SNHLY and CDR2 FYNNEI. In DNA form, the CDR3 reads TGTGCCAGCAATCGGAGGGGCACTGAAGCTTTCTTT. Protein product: CASNRRGTEAFF.

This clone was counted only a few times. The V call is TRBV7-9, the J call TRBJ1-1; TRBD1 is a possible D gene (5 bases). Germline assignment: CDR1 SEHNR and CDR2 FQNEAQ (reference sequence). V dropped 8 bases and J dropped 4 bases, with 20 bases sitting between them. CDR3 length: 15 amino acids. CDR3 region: CASAYGTGGSTEAFF. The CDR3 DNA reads TGTGCCAGCGCTTACGGGACGGGAGGCAGCACTGAAGCTTTCTTT.

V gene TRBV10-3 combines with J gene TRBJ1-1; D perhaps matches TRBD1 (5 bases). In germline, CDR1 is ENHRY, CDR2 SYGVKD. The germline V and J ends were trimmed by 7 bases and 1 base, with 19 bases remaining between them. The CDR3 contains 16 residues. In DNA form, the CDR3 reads TGTGCCATCAAAGGGTCCTCGGGCAGGGAGAACACTGAAGCTTTCTTT. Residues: CAIKGSSGRENTEAFF.

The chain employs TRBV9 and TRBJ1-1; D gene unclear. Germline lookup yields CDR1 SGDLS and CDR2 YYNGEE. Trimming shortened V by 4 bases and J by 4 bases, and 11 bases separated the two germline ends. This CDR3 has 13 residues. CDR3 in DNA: TGTGCCAGCAGCTCCCTGGATTCCACTGAAGCTTTCTTT. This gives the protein CASSSLDSTEAFF.

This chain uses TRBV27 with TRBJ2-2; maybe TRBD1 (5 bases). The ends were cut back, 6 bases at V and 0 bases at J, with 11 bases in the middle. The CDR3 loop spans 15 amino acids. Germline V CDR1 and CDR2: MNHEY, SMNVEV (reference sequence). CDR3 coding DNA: TGTGCCAGCAGACGCGACAGCCCGAACACCGGGGAGCTGTTTTTT. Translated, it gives CASRRDSPNTGELFF.

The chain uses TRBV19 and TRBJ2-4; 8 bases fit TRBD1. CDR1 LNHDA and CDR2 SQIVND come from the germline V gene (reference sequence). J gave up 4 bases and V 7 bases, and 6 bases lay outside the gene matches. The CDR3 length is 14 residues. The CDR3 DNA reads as TGTGCCAGTACAAGGACAGGGACTAAAAACATTCAGTACTTC. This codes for CASTRTGTKNIQYF.